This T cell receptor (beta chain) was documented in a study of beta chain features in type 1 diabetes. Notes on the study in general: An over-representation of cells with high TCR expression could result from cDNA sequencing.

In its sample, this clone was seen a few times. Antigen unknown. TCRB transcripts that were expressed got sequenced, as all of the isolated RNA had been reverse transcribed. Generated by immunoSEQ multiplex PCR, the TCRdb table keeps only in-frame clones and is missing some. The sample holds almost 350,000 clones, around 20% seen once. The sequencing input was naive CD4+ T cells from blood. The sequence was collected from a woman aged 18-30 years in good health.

The CDR3 here is CASRQGTMNTEAFF. The CDR3 DNA follows: TGTGCCTCTAGACAGGGAACGATGAACACTGAAGCTTTCTTT. The chain uses TRBV10-3 and TRBJ1-1; 7 bases align to TRBD1. Unmatched junction bases numbered 9, after V lost 11 bases and J lost 0 bases. The germline V gene has CDR1 ENHRY and CDR2 SYGVKD. The CDR3 is 14 residues long.